The 5 T cell receptor beta chains below all came from one sample that was sequenced in a study of blood T cell repertoires in COVID-19. Some clones are missing from TCRdb's copy, which holds only in-frame ones; the method was immunoSEQ multiplex PCR. The table records approximately 180,000 clones, roughly nine tenths of them present only once. Sequenced sample: PBMCs or T cells enriched from blood (not recorded which). Receptors were obtained from a woman aged 40 to 50 with acute COVID-19.

The CDR3 bases are TGTGCCAGCAGCGCAGGAGGAGATACGCAGTATTTT. Its translation is CASSAGGDTQYF. J is TRBJ2-3 and V is TRBV9; D perhaps matches TRBD2 (5 bases). This CDR3 is built from 12 residues. V was cut by 3 bases and J by 5 bases, with 7 bases left in between. CDR1 SGDLS and CDR2 YYNGEE come from the germline V gene.

This clone has a single count. The gene calls are TRBV5-1 and TRBJ2-2; 8 bases line up with TRBD1. Germline CDR1 and CDR2: SGHRS and YFSETQ. V was pared by 4 bases and J by 3 bases, with 5 bases of the junction left unmatched. CDR3 length: 15 amino acids. CDR3 coding DNA: TGCGCCAGCAGCATCAGACAGGGGTACACCGGGGAGCTGTTTTTT. This gives the protein CASSIRQGYTGELFF.

The J gene is TRBJ1-1, the V gene TRBV5-4, with 11 bases that match TRBD1. Germline V gene lookup returns CDR1 SGHNT and CDR2 YYREEE (reference sequence). CDR3 size: 14 residues. V was pared by 4 bases and J by 7 bases, with 6 bases of the junction left unmatched. The CDR3, as DNA: TGTGCCAGCAGCCACGGACAGGGGGCGGATGAAGCTTTCTTT. Its protein is CASSHGQGADEAFF.

The J gene is TRBJ2-2, the V gene TRBV19, with 14 bases matching TRBD2. This CDR3 comprises 18 residues. CDR1 and CDR2 from the germline V gene are LNHDA and SQIVND (reference sequence). Trimming removed 4 bases from V and 4 bases from J; junction bases left unmatched: 8. Written as DNA, the CDR3 is TGTGCCAGTAGTAAGGGTCGGGGACTAGCGGGAGTCACCGGGGAGCTGTTTTTT. Translation: CASSKGRGLAGVTGELFF.

The chain links TRBV5-1 to TRBJ2-7; 11 nucleotides match TRBD1. Per germline, CDR1 SGHRS and CDR2 YFSETQ. V lost 1 base to trimming and J lost 7 bases; unmatched junction nucleotides: 7. There are 15 residues in the CDR3. The DNA for the CDR3 is TGCGCCAGCAGCTTGTCAGGACAGGGGGCGCGGGAGCAGTACTTC. This sequence encodes CASSLSGQGAREQYF.